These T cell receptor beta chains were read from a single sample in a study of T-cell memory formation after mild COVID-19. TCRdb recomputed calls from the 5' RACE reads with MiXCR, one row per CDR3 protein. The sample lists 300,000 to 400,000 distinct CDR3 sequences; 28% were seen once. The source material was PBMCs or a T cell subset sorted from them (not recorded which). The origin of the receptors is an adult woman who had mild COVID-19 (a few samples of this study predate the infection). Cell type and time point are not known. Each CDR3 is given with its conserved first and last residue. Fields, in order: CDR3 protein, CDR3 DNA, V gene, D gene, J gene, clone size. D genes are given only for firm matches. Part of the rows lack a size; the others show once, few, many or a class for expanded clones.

CDR3 protein: CASSQSTDTQYF
CDR3 DNA: TGTGCCAGCAGCCAAAGCACAGATACGCAGTATTTT
V gene: TRBV7-9
D gene: -
J gene: TRBJ2-3
clone size: many

CDR3 protein: CATSDRTGGRTDTQYF
CDR3 DNA: TGTGCCACCAGTGATAGGACAGGGGGTCGCACAGATACGCAGTATTTT
V gene: TRBV24-1
D gene: TRBD1
J gene: TRBJ2-3
clone size: few

CDR3 protein: CASSLAAGGRSEQFF
CDR3 DNA: TGCGCCAGCAGCTTGGCGGCGGGGGGCCGTTCTGAGCAGTTCTTC
V gene: TRBV5-1
D gene: TRBD2
J gene: TRBJ2-1
clone size: few

CDR3 protein: CASSPEGTDTQYF
CDR3 DNA: TGTGCCAGCAGCCCAGAGGGTACAGATACGCAGTATTTT
V gene: TRBV4-2
D gene: -
J gene: TRBJ2-3
clone size: -

CDR3 protein: CASSPRPGTGELFF
CDR3 DNA: TGTGCCAGCAGCCCCCGCCCCGGAACCGGGGAGCTGTTTTTT
V gene: TRBV7-2
D gene: -
J gene: TRBJ2-2
clone size: -

CDR3 protein: CSAQGPRVEFF
CDR3 DNA: TGCAGTGCTCAGGGGCCCCGGGTGGAGTTCTTC
V gene: TRBV20-1
D gene: -
J gene: TRBJ2-1
clone size: many

CDR3 protein: CASRDPGLADPNEQFF
CDR3 DNA: TGTGCCAGCAGGGATCCGGGACTAGCGGACCCCAATGAGCAGTTCTTC
V gene: TRBV7-2
D gene: TRBD2
J gene: TRBJ2-1
clone size: -

CDR3 protein: CASRVQGGRETQYF
CDR3 DNA: TGTGCCAGCAGAGTTCAGGGGGGGAGAGAGACCCAGTACTTC
V gene: TRBV6-1
D gene: -
J gene: TRBJ2-5
clone size: -

CDR3 protein: CASSPSGGQGKEQYF
CDR3 DNA: TGTGCCAGCAGCCCGTCCGGGGGACAGGGCAAAGAGCAGTACTTC
V gene: TRBV7-9
D gene: TRBD1
J gene: TRBJ2-7
clone size: few

CDR3 protein: CASSPSRGRETQYF
CDR3 DNA: TGCGCCAGCAGCCCAAGTCGGGGGCGGGAGACCCAGTACTTC
V gene: TRBV5-1
D gene: -
J gene: TRBJ2-5
clone size: -

CDR3 protein: CASGLGPMNTGELFF
CDR3 DNA: TGTGCTAGTGGTTTGGGACCCATGAACACCGGGGAGCTGTTTTTT
V gene: TRBV12-5
D gene: -
J gene: TRBJ2-2
clone size: many

CDR3 protein: CATSDRCARVNQPQHF
CDR3 DNA: TGTGCCACCAGTGATCGATGCGCGCGAGTCAATCAGCCCCAGCATTTT
V gene: TRBV24-1
D gene: -
J gene: TRBJ1-5
clone size: once

CDR3 protein: CATSPEGATNEKLFF
CDR3 DNA: TGTGCCACCAGTCCCGAAGGGGCAACTAATGAAAAACTGTTTTTT
V gene: TRBV10-3
D gene: -
J gene: TRBJ1-4
clone size: -

CDR3 protein: CASSLALLAGETNTGELFF
CDR3 DNA: TGTGCCAGCAGCTTAGCGCTTCTAGCGGGAGAAACGAACACCGGGGAGCTGTTTTTT
V gene: TRBV7-9
D gene: TRBD2
J gene: TRBJ2-2
clone size: few

CDR3 protein: CASSQEFWTEAFF
CDR3 DNA: TGTGCCAGCAGCCAAGAATTTTGGACTGAAGCTTTCTTT
V gene: TRBV3-1
D gene: -
J gene: TRBJ1-1
clone size: few

CDR3 protein: CASSLAFMGTEAFF
CDR3 DNA: TGTGCCAGCAGCTTAGCTTTCATGGGCACTGAAGCTTTCTTT
V gene: TRBV11-2
D gene: -
J gene: TRBJ1-1
clone size: -

CDR3 protein: CASSPTGGFTDTQYF
CDR3 DNA: TGTGCCAGCAGTCCGACAGGGGGCTTCACAGATACGCAGTATTTT
V gene: TRBV2
D gene: TRBD1
J gene: TRBJ2-3
clone size: -

CDR3 protein: CASSLVGGTAEAFF
CDR3 DNA: TGTGCCAGCAGCCTGGTGGGGGGAACGGCTGAAGCTTTCTTT
V gene: TRBV7-6
D gene: -
J gene: TRBJ1-1
clone size: -

CDR3 protein: CSVPGTGGIMNTEAFF
CDR3 DNA: TGCAGCGTGCCGGGGACAGGGGGCATCATGAACACTGAAGCTTTCTTT
V gene: TRBV29-1
D gene: TRBD1
J gene: TRBJ1-1
clone size: few

CDR3 protein: CASSLNGLAYEQYF
CDR3 DNA: TGTGCCAGCAGCTTAAACGGGCTCGCCTACGAGCAGTACTTC
V gene: TRBV11-2
D gene: -
J gene: TRBJ2-7
clone size: -

CDR3 protein: CASSYTSGRRGLNEQFF
CDR3 DNA: TGTGCCAGCAGTTATACTAGCGGGAGGAGGGGTCTCAATGAGCAGTTCTTC
V gene: TRBV6-2/TRBV6-3
D gene: TRBD2
J gene: TRBJ2-1
clone size: -

CDR3 protein: CSAQLPRGVQPQHF
CDR3 DNA: TGCAGTGCTCAACTTCCCCGGGGGGTTCAGCCCCAGCATTTT
V gene: TRBV20-1
D gene: -
J gene: TRBJ1-5
clone size: -

CDR3 protein: CASSLDAKDVDTQYF
CDR3 DNA: TGCGCCAGCAGCTTGGACGCTAAGGACGTAGATACGCAGTATTTT
V gene: TRBV5-1
D gene: -
J gene: TRBJ2-3
clone size: few

CDR3 protein: CATSDTPTTPSDNEQFF
CDR3 DNA: TGTGCCACCAGTGATACACCCACAACCCCGTCGGACAATGAGCAGTTCTTC
V gene: TRBV24-1
D gene: -
J gene: TRBJ2-1
clone size: -

CDR3 protein: CASSQDRDRGAFNEQFF
CDR3 DNA: TGTGCCAGCAGCCAAGATAGGGACAGGGGCGCCTTCAATGAGCAGTTCTTC
V gene: TRBV4-2
D gene: TRBD1
J gene: TRBJ2-1
clone size: -

CDR3 protein: CASSPSVGTGRSGYTF
CDR3 DNA: TGCGCCAGCAGTCCCTCCGTCGGGACAGGGAGATCCGGCTACACCTTC
V gene: TRBV5-1
D gene: TRBD1
J gene: TRBJ1-2
clone size: -

CDR3 protein: CASSQARELFF
CDR3 DNA: TGTGCCAGCAGTCAGGCACGGGAGCTGTTTTTT
V gene: TRBV14
D gene: -
J gene: TRBJ2-2
clone size: few

CDR3 protein: CASSPRDTFGVSQYF
CDR3 DNA: TGTGCCAGCAGCCCCCGGGATACGTTTGGGGTGTCCCAGTACTTC
V gene: TRBV5-6
D gene: -
J gene: TRBJ2-5
clone size: few

CDR3 protein: CSVVTGADYNEQFF
CDR3 DNA: TGCAGCGTTGTAACGGGGGCCGACTACAATGAGCAGTTCTTC
V gene: TRBV29-1
D gene: -
J gene: TRBJ2-1
clone size: few

CDR3 protein: CASSYSGQSYEQYF
CDR3 DNA: TGTGCCAGCAGTTACTCGGGACAGTCCTACGAGCAGTACTTC
V gene: TRBV6-5
D gene: TRBD1
J gene: TRBJ2-7
clone size: -

CDR3 protein: CASSQESLAGYANTGELFF
CDR3 DNA: TGCGCCAGCAGCCAAGAATCACTAGCGGGGTACGCGAACACCGGGGAGCTGTTTTTT
V gene: TRBV4-3
D gene: TRBD2
J gene: TRBJ2-2
clone size: -

CDR3 protein: CASRSTGGGNTIYF
CDR3 DNA: TGCGCCAGCAGGTCGACAGGAGGGGGAAACACCATATATTTT
V gene: TRBV5-1
D gene: -
J gene: TRBJ1-3
clone size: -

CDR3 protein: CASGEVDNEQFF
CDR3 DNA: TGCGCCAGCGGCGAGGTTGACAATGAGCAGTTCTTC
V gene: TRBV5-1
D gene: -
J gene: TRBJ2-1
clone size: -

CDR3 protein: CASSLQMGDRGYNEQFF
CDR3 DNA: TGCGCCAGCAGCCTCCAGATGGGGGACAGGGGTTACAATGAGCAGTTCTTC
V gene: TRBV4-1
D gene: TRBD1
J gene: TRBJ2-1
clone size: -

CDR3 protein: CASSLATATTGELFF
CDR3 DNA: TGCGCCAGCAGCTTGGCCACAGCTACCACCGGGGAGCTGTTTTTT
V gene: TRBV5-1
D gene: -
J gene: TRBJ2-2
clone size: few

CDR3 protein: CASSLVGGKDGELFF
CDR3 DNA: TGTGCCAGCAGCTTGGTAGGCGGGAAGGACGGGGAGCTGTTTTTT
V gene: TRBV5-6
D gene: -
J gene: TRBJ2-2
clone size: -

CDR3 protein: CASSLGLAGAVDEQFF
CDR3 DNA: TGTGCCAGCAGCTTAGGGCTAGCAGGGGCAGTGGATGAGCAGTTCTTC
V gene: TRBV7-9
D gene: -
J gene: TRBJ2-1
clone size: -

CDR3 protein: CASSEIGLAGEEIQYF
CDR3 DNA: TGTGCCAGCAGCGAAATCGGACTAGCGGGGGAAGAGATCCAGTACTTC
V gene: TRBV7-8
D gene: TRBD2
J gene: TRBJ2-5
clone size: few

CDR3 protein: CSVESPGYQETQYF
CDR3 DNA: TGCAGCGTGGAATCCCCCGGGTATCAAGAGACCCAGTACTTC
V gene: TRBV29-1
D gene: -
J gene: TRBJ2-5
clone size: -

CDR3 protein: CATSIGPGVADTQYF
CDR3 DNA: TGTGCCACCAGCATAGGTCCGGGGGTGGCAGATACGCAGTATTTT
V gene: TRBV15
D gene: -
J gene: TRBJ2-3
clone size: -

CDR3 protein: CASSLDPLAQPQHF
CDR3 DNA: TGTGCCAGCAGTCTGGATCCCCTAGCTCAGCCCCAGCATTTT
V gene: TRBV6-2/TRBV6-3
D gene: -
J gene: TRBJ1-5
clone size: -

CDR3 protein: CSARGGGQVREKLFF
CDR3 DNA: TGCAGTGCTAGAGGAGGGGGACAGGTCCGGGAAAAACTGTTTTTT
V gene: TRBV20-1
D gene: TRBD1
J gene: TRBJ1-4
clone size: many

CDR3 protein: CSAGQGQEQYF
CDR3 DNA: TGCAGCGCTGGACAGGGGCAAGAGCAGTACTTC
V gene: TRBV29-1
D gene: TRBD1
J gene: TRBJ2-7
clone size: -

CDR3 protein: CAAAWLDEQFF
CDR3 DNA: TGTGCCGCCGCTTGGCTCGATGAGCAGTTCTTC
V gene: TRBV7-9
D gene: -
J gene: TRBJ2-1
clone size: -

CDR3 protein: CATSRGGQANSPLHF
CDR3 DNA: TGTGCCACCAGCAGAGGAGGACAGGCAAATTCACCCCTCCACTTT
V gene: TRBV15
D gene: TRBD1
J gene: TRBJ1-6
clone size: -

CDR3 protein: CASSFIGQSSYGYTF
CDR3 DNA: TGTGCCAGCAGCTTTATAGGACAGTCAAGCTATGGCTACACCTTC
V gene: TRBV5-6
D gene: -
J gene: TRBJ1-2
clone size: -

CDR3 protein: CASRLRNEQFF
CDR3 DNA: TGTGCCAGCAGGCTCCGGAATGAGCAGTTCTTC
V gene: TRBV12-3/TRBV12-4
D gene: -
J gene: TRBJ2-1
clone size: -

CDR3 protein: CASSGTANTGELFF
CDR3 DNA: TGTGCCAGCAGTGGGACAGCGAACACCGGGGAGCTGTTTTTT
V gene: TRBV12-3/TRBV12-4
D gene: TRBD1
J gene: TRBJ2-2
clone size: many

CDR3 protein: CATSGGTGMMNTEAFF
CDR3 DNA: TGTGCCACCAGCGGGGGGACAGGGATGATGAACACTGAAGCTTTCTTT
V gene: TRBV15
D gene: TRBD1
J gene: TRBJ1-1
clone size: -